This T cell receptor beta chain was found in a study of T-cell memory formation after mild COVID-19. Study background: TCR clusters showed largely donor specificity.

Germline V lookup: CDR1 MNHNY, CDR2 SVGAGI (reference sequence). V lost 9 bases to trimming and J lost 2 bases; unmatched junction nucleotides: 2. The CDR3 consists of 14 residues. General study points: The second-wave clones peaking on day 37 were not confirmed as SARS-CoV-2-specific. Clones contracting over day 15 to 85 were CD4/CD8 balanced, with later expanders leaning CD4+. Mainly in CM and EM were contracting CD4+ clones; CD8+ were in EMRA.

To note about this clonotype: Its antigen is unidentified.

One entry per CDR3 protein results from TCRdb running MiXCR on the 5' RACE reads. The repertoire consists of around 310,000 distinct CDR3 sequences, with approximately 16% occurring once and the leading ten covering approximately 20%. The sequence came from a young man who had mild COVID-19 (a few samples of this study predate the infection). Cell type and time point are not known. The sample was PBMCs or a T cell subset sorted from them (not recorded which). The V call is TRBV6-6, the J call TRBJ2-3; TRBD2 aligns across 13 bases. CDR3 in DNA: TGTGCCAGTGGGACTAGCGGGACCACAGATACGCAGTATTTT. This sequence encodes CASGTSGTTDTQYF.